This T cell receptor (beta chain) was captured in a study of regulatory T cells in long-lasting Graves disease. Whole-study results and caveats: Persistent disease was characterized by preferential usage of TRBV28, TRBJ1-2 and TRBJ2-5.

In regard to this clonotype: Its antigen is unknown.

CDR3 length: 18 amino acids. The germline V gene has CDR1 SGHNT and CDR2 YYREEE (reference sequence). V lost 4 bases to trimming and J lost 4 bases, with 21 bases between them. Building the TCR beta libraries relied on iRepertoire HTBI primers, and CDR3 regions underwent Arm-PCR. Authors' data handling: Taken together, the samples had 62 TRBV and more than 11 TRBJ segments identified. TCRdb re-called the multiplex PCR reads with MiXCR, one entry per CDR3 protein. These V and J calls derive from TCRdb rather than the authors' analysis. The sample consists of roughly 450,000 distinct CDR3 sequences, 22% of them appearing once. Documented time point: persistent/refractory GD, antithyroid drugs over 5 years with positive TRAb. RNA extracted from PBMCs served as the sequencing template.

Material: peripheral blood mononuclear cells (PBMCs), obtained when the disease was refractory, from a patient treated with antithyroid drugs. The chain combines TRBV5-4 with TRBJ2-6, with a tentative D call TRBD2 (6 bases). The origin of this receptor is a female donor with Graves disease. The CDR3 here is CASSGGYFSGSGANVLTF. Here the CDR3 DNA reads TGTGCCAGCAGCGGGGGGTATTTCTCGGGGTCCGGGGCCAACGTCCTGACTTTC.